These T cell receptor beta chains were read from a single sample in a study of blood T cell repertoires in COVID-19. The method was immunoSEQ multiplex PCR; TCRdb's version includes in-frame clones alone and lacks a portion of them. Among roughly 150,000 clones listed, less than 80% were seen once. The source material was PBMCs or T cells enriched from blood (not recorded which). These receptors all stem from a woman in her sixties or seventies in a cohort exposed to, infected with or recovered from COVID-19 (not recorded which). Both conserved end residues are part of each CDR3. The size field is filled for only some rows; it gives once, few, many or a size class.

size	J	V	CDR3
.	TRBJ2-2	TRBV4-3	CASSQEAGTANTGELFF
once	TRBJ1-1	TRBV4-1	CASSQVSGVGTEAFF
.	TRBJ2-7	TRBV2	CASSEALGAYEQYF
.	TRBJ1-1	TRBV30	CAWDSLTEAFF
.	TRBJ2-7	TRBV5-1	CASSITGGLSYEQYF
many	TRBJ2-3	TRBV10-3	CAISGSGRSTDTQYF
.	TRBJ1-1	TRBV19	CASSISRNTEAFF
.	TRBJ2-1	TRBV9	CASSEKGGLYNEQFF
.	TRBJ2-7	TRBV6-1	CASSTTGTSFEQYF
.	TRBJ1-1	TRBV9	CASSLGTVNTEAFF
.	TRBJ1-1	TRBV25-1	CASSAGHRNTEAFF